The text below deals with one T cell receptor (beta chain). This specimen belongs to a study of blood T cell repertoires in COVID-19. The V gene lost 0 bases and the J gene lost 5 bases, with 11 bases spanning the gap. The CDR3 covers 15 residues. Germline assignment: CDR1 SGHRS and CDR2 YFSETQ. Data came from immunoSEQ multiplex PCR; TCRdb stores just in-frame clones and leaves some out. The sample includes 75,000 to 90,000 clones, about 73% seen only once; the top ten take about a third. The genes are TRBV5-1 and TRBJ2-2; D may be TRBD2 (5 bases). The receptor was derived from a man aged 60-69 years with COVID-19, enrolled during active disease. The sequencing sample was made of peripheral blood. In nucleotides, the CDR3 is TGCGCCAGCAGCTTGGAGGACGGGGAAACCGGGGAGCTGTTTTTT. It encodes CASSLEDGETGELFF.